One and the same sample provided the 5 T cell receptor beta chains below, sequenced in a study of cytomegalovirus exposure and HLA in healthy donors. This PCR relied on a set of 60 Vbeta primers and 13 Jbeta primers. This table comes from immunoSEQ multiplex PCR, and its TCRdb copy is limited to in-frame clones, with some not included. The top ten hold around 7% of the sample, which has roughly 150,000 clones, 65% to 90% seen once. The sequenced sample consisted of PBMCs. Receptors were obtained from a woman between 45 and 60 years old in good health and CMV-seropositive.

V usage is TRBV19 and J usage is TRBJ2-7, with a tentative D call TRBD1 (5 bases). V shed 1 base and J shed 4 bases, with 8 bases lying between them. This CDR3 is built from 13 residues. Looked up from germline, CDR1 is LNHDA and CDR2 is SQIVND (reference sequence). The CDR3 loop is CASSIGGSYEQYF. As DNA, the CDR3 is TGTGCCAGTAGTATAGGGGGCTCTTACGAGCAGTACTTC.

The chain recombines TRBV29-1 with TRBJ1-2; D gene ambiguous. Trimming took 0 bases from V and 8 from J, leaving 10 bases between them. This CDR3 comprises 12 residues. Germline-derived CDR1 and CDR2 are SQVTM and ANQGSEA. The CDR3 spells CSVEDWREGYTF. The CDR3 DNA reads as TGCAGCGTTGAAGATTGGAGGGAGGGCTACACCTTC.

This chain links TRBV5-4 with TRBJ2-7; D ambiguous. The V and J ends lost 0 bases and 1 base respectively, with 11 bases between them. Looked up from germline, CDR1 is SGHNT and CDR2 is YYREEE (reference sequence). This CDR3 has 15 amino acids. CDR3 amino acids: CASSLDRVSSYEQYF. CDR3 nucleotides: TGTGCCAGCAGCTTGGATCGGGTCTCTTCCTACGAGCAGTACTTC.

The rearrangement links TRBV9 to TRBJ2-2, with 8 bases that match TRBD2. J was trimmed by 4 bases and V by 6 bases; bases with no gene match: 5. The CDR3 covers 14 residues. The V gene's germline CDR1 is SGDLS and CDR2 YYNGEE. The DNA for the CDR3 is TGTGCCAGCAATTCCGGGACTAGCACCGGGGAGCTGTTTTTT. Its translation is CASNSGTSTGELFF.

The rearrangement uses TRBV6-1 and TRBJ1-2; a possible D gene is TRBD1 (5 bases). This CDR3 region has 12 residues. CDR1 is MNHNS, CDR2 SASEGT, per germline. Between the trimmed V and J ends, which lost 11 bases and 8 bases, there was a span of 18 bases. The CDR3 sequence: CAAMGGAGGYTF. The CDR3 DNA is TGTGCCGCCATGGGAGGGGCAGGCGGCTACACCTTC.